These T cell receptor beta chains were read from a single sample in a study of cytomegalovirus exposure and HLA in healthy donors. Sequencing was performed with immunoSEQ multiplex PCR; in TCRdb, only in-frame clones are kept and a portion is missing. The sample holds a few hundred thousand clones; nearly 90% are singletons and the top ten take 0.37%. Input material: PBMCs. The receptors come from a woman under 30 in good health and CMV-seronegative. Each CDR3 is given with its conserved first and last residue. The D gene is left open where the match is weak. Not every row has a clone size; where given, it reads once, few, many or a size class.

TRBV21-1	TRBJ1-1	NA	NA	TGTGCCAGCAGCGGCGGGACAGCGCCTTTTTGGTTTGTGAACACTGAAGCTTTCTTT	CASSGGTAPFWFVNTEAFF
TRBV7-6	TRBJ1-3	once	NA	TGTGCCAGCAGCTACGAGGTGAATCCTGGAAACACCATATATTTT	CASSYEVNPGNTIYF
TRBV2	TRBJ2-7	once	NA	TGTGCCAGCAGCGGCGAGGGGGGGTTCGACGAGCAGTACTTC	CASSGEGGFDEQYF
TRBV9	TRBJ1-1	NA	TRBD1	TGTGCCAGCAGCGCCGGGTTCGGGACAGGGGGCCCCTCTGAAGCTTTCTTT	CASSAGFGTGGPSEAFF
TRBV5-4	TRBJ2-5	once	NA	TGTGCCAGCAGCTTTCGGGAGACCCAGTACTTC	CASSFRETQYF
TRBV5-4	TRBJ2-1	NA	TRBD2	TGTGCCAGCAGCCAGGGACTAGCGGGGAGCTCCTACAATGAGCAGTTCTTC	CASSQGLAGSSYNEQFF
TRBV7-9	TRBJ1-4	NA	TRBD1	TGTGCCAGCAGCGAAGACAGGGGCCCAGGTGAAAAACTGTTTTTT	CASSEDRGPGEKLFF
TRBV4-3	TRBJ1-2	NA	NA	TGCGCCAGCAGCCAAGATCTTTTGGGCAGGGCCTATGGCTACACCTTC	CASSQDLLGRAYGYTF
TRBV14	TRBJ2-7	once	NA	TGTGCCAGCAGCTTCAGTTCTGCCTACGAGCAGTACTTC	CASSFSSAYEQYF
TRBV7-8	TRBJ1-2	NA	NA	TGTGCCAGCAGCTTATCCAGGCCGGATAACTATGGCTACACCTTC	CASSLSRPDNYGYTF
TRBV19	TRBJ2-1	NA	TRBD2	TGTGCCAGTAGTATAGCGACTAGCGGGGTAAATGAGCAGTTCTTC	CASSIATSGVNEQFF